This T cell receptor beta chain is from a study of T cells in Graves' hyperthyroidism and ophthalmopathy. Study-level points and caveats: In the blood, most expanded thyroid clonotypes above 0.001 appeared as well. A model of 13 V-J features distinguished ophthalmopathy from stable hyperthyroidism.

TCR beta CDR3 sequences were amplified from RNA transcripts. The HTBI primer set was used in a first-round RT-PCR of the TCR CDR3. From the multiplex PCR reads, TCRdb called clonotypes with MiXCR, one entry per CDR3 protein. Among fewer than 200,000 distinct CDR3 sequences listed, over 15% were seen once. This clonotype was seen more than once but under ten times. Its antigen is still unknown. A single base separates this from a much larger clone, so it may be a read error. V was pared by 9 bases and J by 10 bases, with 10 bases of the junction left unmatched. Germline values: CDR1 SGHAT, CDR2 FQNNGV. This CDR3 contains 13 residues. Patients were excluded for uncontrolled infection, other autoimmune disease, pregnancy or lactation. Diagnoses rested on clinical symptoms, serum thyroxine and TRAb, thyroid ultrasound and orbital computed tomography.

Sequences were obtained from blood. The clonotype originates from a woman in her forties or fifties with Graves' hyperthyroidism. The chain links TRBV11-2 to TRBJ1-4, with 8 bases matching TRBD1. CDR3 nucleotides: TGTGCCAGTAAAGGGACAGGAGGAGGAAAACTGTTTTTT. Its protein is CASKGTGGGKLFF. The variable domain in full, completed from reference TRBV11-2 and TRBJ1-4, reads EAGVAQSPRYKIIEKRQSVAFWCNPISGHATLYWYQQILGQGPKLLIQFQNNGVVDDSQLPKDRFSAERLKGVDSTLKIQPAKLEDSAVYLCASKGTGGGKLFFGSGTQLSVL.